This T cell receptor (beta chain) was captured in a study of T cell repertoires in cytomegalovirus infection. Study-wide context: Researchers turned to recently identified HLA-C-restricted CMV epitopes as well as well-studied HLA-B-restricted ones. Through public TCR beta signatures, both CMV infection and matching HLA type were indicated. General study points: Based on cumulative public TCR beta family frequency, carriers of CMV plus the relevant HLA were identified. The study found HLA-C-restricted CMV-specific TCR beta clonotypes dominating the ex vivo response.

The CDR3 extends over 15 amino acids. V shed 6 bases, J shed 4 bases, and the junction held 9 bases outside the gene matches. Germline values: CDR1 SGHTA, CDR2 FQGNSA. This clonotype was found many times. The target antigen is unknown. TCRdb redid the calling of the reads with MiXCR, one entry per CDR3 protein. The repertoire holds tens of thousands of distinct CDR3 sequences, with roughly a quarter as singletons. Sequenced here: CD8+ T cells from cultured PBMCs, sampled from culture after CMV antigen stimulation. The source of this sequence is a human donor in good health (CMV status not recorded). Some clones in this sample may be carry-over from other donors' samples. The chain carries TRBV7-2 and TRBJ2-7; TRBD2 aligns across 10 bases. The CDR3 nucleotides are TGTGCCAGCAGTTACTCTAGCGGGGGCGGGTACGAGCAGTACTTC. Translation: CASSYSSGGGYEQYF. Looking up the rest from reference TRBV7-2 and TRBJ2-7 gives the full variable domain: GAGVSQSPSNKVTEKGKDVELRCDPISGHTALYWYRQSLGQGLEFLIYFQGNSAPDKSGLPSDRFSAERTGGSVSTLTIQRTQQEDSAVYLCASSYSSGGGYEQYFGPGTRLTVT.